The clone carrying this T cell receptor beta chain was counted between two and nine times. Its specificity is not known. These data are taken from a study of graft-versus-host responses after intestinal transplantation. The protocol was immunoSEQ multiplex PCR, while the TCRdb copy is restricted to in-frame clones and leaves out a portion. Of some 120,000 clones detected, roughly 92% appear once; the ten largest clones hold about 0.2%. Study-wide results and caveats: With peak circulating GvH clone levels came an association with early post-transplant HvG declines.

This TCR derives from a human donor who was the organ donor for an intestinal transplant. This material consisted of unstimulated CD4+ T cells sorted from spleen or lymph node cells, taken before transplant.

The CDR3 nucleotides read TGCGCCAGCAGCCAAGATTGGGTGCGGACGAGCTCTGGAAACACCATATATTTT. Translated: CASSQDWVRTSSGNTIYF. The chain carries TRBV4-3 and TRBJ1-3; D is uncertain. This CDR3 spans 18 amino acids. V was trimmed by 0 bases and J by 0 bases, leaving 15 bases between them. CDR1 is LGHNA and CDR2 is YSLEER in the germline V gene.